The rows below give T cell receptor beta chains drawn from one sample of a study of neoadjuvant nivolumab and ipilimumab in lung cancer. The method was immunoSEQ multiplex PCR; TCRdb's version includes in-frame clones alone and lacks a portion of them. This sample has about 38,000 clones, with approximately 89% found just once. This sample comprised peripheral blood, obtained before neoadjuvant nivolumab, alone or with ipilimumab. These receptor sequences come from an adult with non-small cell lung cancer. CDR3s include the opening cysteine and the closing phenylalanine or tryptophan. A D gene is named only where the DNA matches it firmly. The size field is filled for only some rows; it gives once, few, many or a size class.

j_call v_call d_call clone_size cdr3_aa cdr3_nt
TRBJ1-2 TRBV28 TRBD1 - CASSFLTGMGQGYTF TGTGCCAGCAGTTTTTTGACAGGGATGGGTCAGGGCTACACCTTC
TRBJ2-5 TRBV7-3 - - CASSPSARQETQYF TGTGCCAGCAGCCCATCGGCCCGACAAGAGACCCAGTACTTC
TRBJ1-4 TRBV7-2 - - CASSLGWGLTNEKLFF TGTGCCAGCAGCTTAGGGTGGGGGCTTACTAATGAAAAACTGTTTTTT
TRBJ2-7 TRBV18 - - CASSPQGTDYEQYF TGTGCCAGCTCCCCACAGGGGACTGACTACGAGCAGTACTTC
TRBJ2-7 TRBV6-1 TRBD1 - CASLYRGGYEQYF TGTGCCAGCCTCTACAGGGGTGGTTACGAGCAGTACTTC
TRBJ2-5 TRBV14 - - CASSPRAGRGTQYF TGTGCCAGCAGCCCCCGAGCCGGGCGGGGGACCCAGTACTTC
TRBJ2-7 TRBV7-8 - few CASSLVFSSYEQYF TGTGCCAGCAGCTTAGTTTTCTCCTCCTACGAGCAGTACTTC
TRBJ2-3 TRBV5-1 TRBD2 - CASSSSGSGPDTQYF TGCGCCAGCAGCTCTAGCGGGAGTGGTCCAGATACGCAGTATTTT
TRBJ1-4 TRBV29-1 - few CSGLVEAQRANEKLFF TGCAGCGGCTTGGTCGAGGCCCAGCGGGCTAATGAAAAACTGTTTTTT
TRBJ2-7 TRBV28 - - CASWTLGGRGGIISEQYF TGTGCCAGCTGGACCTTGGGGGGACGGGGCGGGATAATAAGCGAGCAGTACTTC
TRBJ1-4 TRBV5-1 TRBD1 few CASSRSFDRDGEKLFF TGCGCCAGCAGCCGGTCATTTGACAGGGACGGTGAAAAACTGTTTTTT
TRBJ2-7 TRBV5-1 TRBD1 - CASSLATTGQGAYEQYF TGCGCCAGCAGCTTGGCGACCACAGGCCAGGGGGCCTACGAGCAGTACTTC
TRBJ2-3 TRBV2 TRBD2 - CASTGTSGYTDTQYF TGTGCCAGCACCGGGACTAGCGGATACACAGATACGCAGTATTTT